This TCR beta chain was captured in a study of blood T cell repertoires in COVID-19. The protocol was immunoSEQ multiplex PCR, while the TCRdb copy is restricted to in-frame clones and leaves out a portion. Among more than 250,000 clones listed, nearly 90% were seen once. Germline CDR1 MDHEN, CDR2 SYDVKM. V lost 4 bases and J lost 4, with 11 bases in between. CDR3 length equals 14 residues. Sequencing input: PBMCs or T cells enriched from blood (not recorded which). The sequence came from a woman aged 18-29 years with acute COVID-19. The chain recombines TRBV28 with TRBJ1-5; no firm D call. The CDR3 is CASSYGRGNQPQHF. The CDR3 region has the DNA TGTGCCAGCAGTTACGGGAGAGGAAATCAGCCCCAGCATTTT. The variable domain in full, completed from reference TRBV28 and TRBJ1-5, reads DVKVTQSSRYLVKRTGEKVFLECVQDMDHENMFWYRQDPGLGLRLIYFSYDVKMKEKGDIPEGYSVSREKKERFSLILESASTNQTSMYLCASSYGRGNQPQHFGDGTRLSIL.